These 23 T cell receptor beta chains came from one sample sequenced in a study of vaccination and CD4 T cells after COVID-19. Their target antigens are unknown. Indicated treatment: roughly 11-day PBMC culture with coronavirus spike peptide pools or control peptides (ViraFEST assay). The study sequenced cultured CD4+ T cell DNA using the Oncomine TCR Beta short-read assay. TCRdb called the PCR reads again in MiXCR, with one record for every CDR3 protein. Of roughly 15,000 distinct CDR3 sequences in the sample, about 25% are singletons; the top ten hold approximately 8%. Sample: CD4+ T cells from blood, cultured in vitro. These receptors were taken from a human donor who had recovered from COVID-19.

The chain uses TRBV5-1 and TRBJ2-3; 9 bases align to TRBD2. This CDR3 is 14 amino acids long. V gave up 7 bases and J gave up 1 base; unmatched junction bases: 4. Germline lookup yields CDR1 SGHRS and CDR2 YFSETQ. CDR3 in DNA: TGCGCCAGCCGTCGACTAGCGGGCACAGATACGCAGTATTTT. This encodes CASRRLAGTDTQYF.

There are a few counts of this clonotype. The chain links TRBV7-2 to TRBJ1-2; 9 bases are shared with TRBD1. V shed 2 bases and J 7 bases; nucleotides not matched to a gene: 2. The germline V gene has CDR1 SGHTA and CDR2 FQGNSA. The CDR3 sequence is 13 residues long. The CDR3 protein is CASSLMGQGGYTF. DNA of the CDR3: TGTGCCAGCAGCTTAATGGGACAGGGTGGCTACACCTTC.

This clonotype turned up a few times. This rearrangement joins TRBV23-1 to TRBJ1-2; D may be TRBD1 (6 bases). TRBV23-1 qualifies as an ORF whose function is uncertain. The ends were cut back, 4 bases at V and 2 bases at J, with 8 bases in the middle. This CDR3 contains 13 residues. The CDR3 here is CASSPRGNYGYTF. The DNA for the CDR3 is TGCGCCAGCAGTCCAAGGGGGAACTATGGCTACACCTTC.

V usage is TRBV5-4 and J usage is TRBJ1-4; TRBD1 aligns across 9 bases. CDR3 length: 15 amino acids. Per germline, CDR1 SGHNT and CDR2 YYREEE (reference sequence). Unmatched junction bases numbered 7, after V lost 3 bases and J lost 7 bases. CDR3 sequence reads: CASSSTGGVGEKLFF. The DNA of the CDR3 is TGTGCCAGCAGCTCCACAGGGGGCGTGGGTGAAAAACTGTTTTTT. Full variable domain (remainder filled in from reference TRBV5-4 and TRBJ1-4): ETGVTQSPTHLIKTRGQQVTLRCSSQSGHNTVSWYQQALGQGPQFIFQYYREEENGRGNFPPRFSGLQFPNYSSELNVNALELDDSALYLCASSSTGGVGEKLFFGSGTQLSVL.

This CDR3 reads CASSIEGASPLHF. The CDR3 coding sequence is TGTGCCAGTAGTATAGAGGGGGCTTCACCCCTCCACTTT. The chain couples TRBV19 to TRBJ1-6, with D possibly matching TRBD1 (6 bases). Germline V gene data show CDR1 as LNHDA and CDR2 as SQIVND (reference sequence). The CDR3 extends over 13 amino acids. V shed 0 bases and J shed 9 bases, with 6 bases lying between them.

The V gene is TRBV6-1, the J gene TRBJ1-1; tentative D call: TRBD1 (5 bases). Germline V CDR1 and CDR2: MNHNS, SASEGT. V lost 6 bases, J lost 3 bases, and 11 bases lay in between. The CDR3 has 13 amino acids. CDR3 bases: TGTGCCAGCAGATCCGTAGGGGACACTGAAGCTTTCTTT. Its protein product is CASRSVGDTEAFF.

This clonotype has a handful of counts. V is TRBV6-2 or TRBV6-3 and J is TRBJ1-2; tentative D call: TRBD1 (6 bases). The CDR3 consists of 15 residues. The V gene lost 7 bases and the J gene lost 4 bases, with 19 bases spanning the gap. Looked up from germline, CDR1 is MNHEY and CDR2 is SVGEGT. The CDR3 nucleotides are TGTGCCAGCACGGGGACACACGCAATTGGCTATGGCTACACCTTC. It translates to CASTGTHAIGYGYTF.

The chain combines TRBV6-1 with TRBJ1-5; tentatively, D is TRBD1 (5 bases). The V end was cut by 8 bases, the J end by 3 bases, with 11 bases between. CDR3 size: 13 residues. Germline CDR1 MNHNS, CDR2 SASEGT. CDR3 protein: CASVRGPNQPQHF. CDR3 in DNA: TGTGCCAGCGTAAGGGGCCCCAATCAGCCCCAGCATTTT.

The table lists this clonotype with a few counts. The chain couples TRBV7-6 to TRBJ1-1; D remains unclear. CDR3 length: 14 residues. The V gene's germline CDR1 is SGHVS and CDR2 FNYEAQ. Deletions cut 5 bases from V and 0 bases from J, with 10 bases between. The CDR3 DNA follows: TGTGCCAGCAGCCCCGGACGGCTGAACACTGAAGCTTTCTTT. It codes for CASSPGRLNTEAFF.

The chain carries TRBV18 and TRBJ1-6; TRBD1 matches at 10 bases. Germline V gives CDR1 KGHSH, CDR2 LQKENI. The CDR3 is made up of 16 amino acids. The V segment lost 5 bases and the J segment 6 bases; nucleotides outside the gene matches: 7. In nucleotides, the CDR3 is TGTGCCAGCTCAGGGGGACAGGGGACCCTTAATTCACCCCTCCACTTT. Translating it yields CASSGGQGTLNSPLHF.

The V and J genes are TRBV11-3 and TRBJ2-7, with D possibly TRBD1 on 5 matching bases. This CDR3 has 14 amino acids. Germline assignment: CDR1 SGHNT and CDR2 YENEEA. V lost 2 bases and J lost 7, with 15 bases in between. CDR3 sequence (DNA): TGTGCCAGCAGCTTATTAGGGGCCAGCTGGGAGCAGTACTTC. Residues: CASSLLGASWEQYF.

The chain carries TRBV5-1 and TRBJ2-7; no firm D call. The V gene lost 1 base and the J gene lost 4 bases, with 6 bases spanning the gap. The CDR3 sequence is 12 residues long. Germline CDR1 reads SGHRS; CDR2 reads YFSETQ. The CDR3 loop is CASSLSGYEQYF. The CDR3 bases are TGCGCCAGCAGCTTGAGTGGGTACGAGCAGTACTTC.

This clonotype was seen only a few times. This chain joins TRBV20-1 and TRBJ1-5; D remains unclear. From germline, CDR1 is DFQATT and CDR2 SNEGSKA (reference sequence). The CDR3 is made up of 13 amino acids. The V gene lost 6 bases and the J gene lost 0 bases, with 9 bases spanning the gap. The CDR3 DNA reads as TGCAGTGCGTCATTAAATAGCAATCAGCCCCAGCATTTT. Translation: CSASLNSNQPQHF.

The chain recombines TRBV7-9 with TRBJ2-3; 9 bases agree with TRBD2. CDR3 length: 12 amino acids. Germline V gene sequence: CDR1 SEHNR, CDR2 FQNEAQ (reference sequence). V lost 5 bases to trimming and J lost 14 bases; unmatched junction nucleotides: 8. The CDR3 region is CASSPGGGVSYF. The CDR3 DNA follows: TGTGCCAGCAGCCCTGGCGGGGGGGTGTCGTATTTT.

The rearrangement links TRBV30 to TRBJ1-2; 9 nucleotides line up with TRBD1. CDR3 size: 13 residues. Germline CDR1 reads GTSNPN; CDR2 reads SVGIG (reference sequence). V trimming: 0 bases; J trimming: 7 bases; junction bases outside the gene matches: 3. The CDR3 loop is CAWSVKGQGGYTF. Written as DNA, the CDR3 is TGTGCCTGGAGTGTGAAGGGACAGGGTGGCTACACCTTC.

This clonotype was seen a handful of times. V gene TRBV6-1 combines with J gene TRBJ2-3; maybe TRBD1 (6 bases). The V gene lost 4 bases and the J gene lost 1 base, with 18 bases spanning the gap. The CDR3 has 17 residues. Germline V lookup: CDR1 MNHNS, CDR2 SASEGT. The CDR3 region has the DNA TGTGCCAGCAGTGCAAGACTTATGAACAGGGGCACAGATACGCAGTATTTT. It specifies CASSARLMNRGTDTQYF.

The J gene is TRBJ1-1, the V gene TRBV6-5; a possible D gene is TRBD1 (5 bases). Trimming took off 1 base at V and 2 bases at J, with 14 bases between the two ends. The germline CDR1 and CDR2 sequences are MNHEY and SVGAGI. The CDR3 totals 16 residues. The CDR3 DNA is TGTGCCAGCAGTTACTTATTGGGGCCAACAAACACTGAAGCTTTCTTT. Translated, it gives CASSYLLGPTNTEAFF.

CDR3 residues: CASKGVRLGSYEQYF. The CDR3 DNA is TGTGCCAGCAAGGGTGTCAGGTTGGGCTCCTACGAGCAGTACTTC. J is TRBJ2-7 and V is TRBV6-1; D unresolved. Germline lookup yields CDR1 MNHNS and CDR2 SASEGT. The CDR3 runs 15 residues. Trimming shortened V by 7 bases and J by 0 bases, and 16 bases separated the two germline ends.

This clonotype was counted between two and nine times. The V gene is TRBV2, the J gene TRBJ2-5, with 7 bases lining up with TRBD2. Germline V lookup: CDR1 SNHLY, CDR2 FYNNEI. The CDR3 has 13 residues. Unmatched junction bases numbered 2, after V lost 3 bases and J lost 4 bases. Here the CDR3 reads CASSDREGETQYF. The DNA for the CDR3 is TGTGCCAGCAGTGACAGGGAGGGAGAGACCCAGTACTTC. Combining the CDR3 with reference TRBV2 and TRBJ2-5 gives the whole variable domain EPEVTQTPSHQVTQMGQEVILRCVPISNHLYFYWYRQILGQKVEFLVSFYNNEISEKSEIFDDQFSVERPDGSNFTLKIRSTKLEDSAMYFCASSDREGETQYFGPGTRLLVL.

This chain uses TRBV19 with TRBJ2-3; possible D gene TRBD1, 5 bases. The CDR3 spans 17 residues. The germline V gene has CDR1 LNHDA and CDR2 SQIVND (reference sequence). V dropped 6 bases and J dropped 2 bases, with 21 bases sitting between them. In DNA form, the CDR3 reads TGTGCCAGTAGGCCTACCCTCGGGCAGGGCCCCACAGATACGCAGTATTTT. It yields the protein CASRPTLGQGPTDTQYF. Based on the CDR3 plus reference TRBV19 and TRBJ2-3, the full variable domain is DGGITQSPKYLFRKEGQNVTLSCEQNLNHDAMYWYRQDPGQGLRLIYYSQIVNDFQKGDIAEGYSVSREKKESFPLTVTSAQKNPTAFYLCASRPTLGQGPTDTQYFGPGTRLTVL.

In the case of this clonotype: A junction boundary mismatches the germline segment, possibly from a read error. The chain joins TRBV7-8 to TRBJ1-2; D is undetermined. Germline-derived CDR1 and CDR2 are SGHVS and FQNEAQ. This CDR3 is built from 14 residues. The CDR3 coding sequence is TGTGCCGGCAGCTTAGCGGGCGGGTTAGAGGGCTACACCTTC. Translating gives CAGSLAGGLEGYTF.

This clonotype was seen just once. V and J are TRBV12-5 and TRBJ2-2, with TRBD2 matching over 10 bases. The CDR3 has 17 residues. Germline V gene sequence: CDR1 LGHNT, CDR2 FRNRAP. Trimming took 5 bases from V and 4 from J; bases not matched to a gene: 10. The CDR3 DNA is TGTGCTAGTGGTCGCAAAGCGGGGGGGCCCTCCACCGGGGAGCTGTTTTTT. Protein sequence: CASGRKAGGPSTGELFF.

This clonotype was counted only a few times. The chain carries TRBV7-9 and TRBJ2-3, with 9 bases fitting TRBD1. The germline V gene encodes CDR1 SEHNR and CDR2 FQNEAQ (reference sequence). With 1 base clipped from V and 2 bases from J, the junction kept 4 bases outside the gene matches. CDR3 length: 16 amino acids. This CDR3 reads CASSLETGGYTDTQYF. Here the CDR3 DNA reads TGTGCCAGCAGCTTAGAGACAGGGGGATACACAGATACGCAGTATTTT.